This TCR beta chain was identified in a study of blood T cells in healthy people across ages. The length of the CDR3 is 13 residues. V gave up 8 bases and J gave up 2 bases, with 12 bases separating them. Germline assignment: CDR1 SNHLY and CDR2 FYNNEI. It was with a sample-barcoded 5' primer and a J-beta primer mix that a second PCR of about 6 to 12 cycles was run. TCRdb re-derived calls from the 5' RACE reads in MiXCR, one entry per CDR3 protein. The table shows under 850,000 distinct CDR3 sequences, with under 40% occurring only once. Sequencing used blood. The receptor was derived from a man younger than 30 in good health. The J gene is TRBJ2-5, the V gene TRBV2, with D hard to call. CDR3 DNA sequence: TGTGCCAGCTTATCATATGTTCAAGAGACCCAGTACTTC. Amino acids: CASLSYVQETQYF.